A single sample is the source of the 7 T cell receptor beta chains below, sequenced in a study of cytomegalovirus exposure and HLA in healthy donors. The PCR contained 60 Vbeta and 13 Jbeta primers. Method: immunoSEQ multiplex PCR; TCRdb's copy keeps in-frame clones and lacks some. The top ten clones hold over 4% of a sample with more than 90,000 clones, 74% of them seen once. The sequenced material came from PBMCs. These receptors originate from a man under 40 in good health and CMV-seropositive.

V and J are TRBV5-1 and TRBJ2-1; weak D call: TRBD1 (6 bases). Germline CDR1 reads SGHRS; CDR2 reads YFSETQ. CDR3 length: 15 residues. V was cut by 5 bases and J by 8 bases, with 20 bases left in between. CDR3 amino acids: CASSSWGRGGDEQFF. The CDR3, as DNA: TGCGCCAGCAGTTCCTGGGGCAGGGGTGGCGATGAGCAGTTCTTC.

This sequence joins TRBV5-1 and TRBJ2-6, with 9 bases matching TRBD1. Germline lookup yields CDR1 SGHRS and CDR2 YFSETQ. CDR3 size: 20 residues. The V gene end was trimmed by 4 bases and the J gene end by 4 bases; junction bases not matched to a gene: 18. The CDR3, as DNA: TGCGCCAGCAGCCATATAAGGACAGGGGCGGCTTCCCTGGGGGCCAACGTCCTGACTTTC. Its translation: CASSHIRTGAASLGANVLTF. The whole variable domain, remainder taken from reference TRBV5-1 and TRBJ2-6, is KAGVTQTPRYLIKTRGQQVTLSCSPISGHRSVSWYQQTPGQGLQFLFEYFSETQRNKGNFPGRFSGRQFSNSRSEMNVSTLELGDSALYLCASSHIRTGAASLGANVLTFGAGSRLTVL.

This clone appeared a single time. This rearrangement joins TRBV7-8 to TRBJ2-6; 8 bases are shared with TRBD1. The CDR3 has 17 amino acids. V was pared by 5 bases and J by 3 bases, with 9 bases of the junction left unmatched. Germline loops: CDR1 SGHVS, CDR2 FQNEAQ. CDR3: CASSGTGTGGGANVLTF. CDR3 nucleotide sequence: TGTGCCAGCAGCGGTACCGGGACAGGTGGTGGGGCCAACGTCCTGACTTTC.

CDR3 amino acids: CASSQAPRAGVWDEQYF. For the CDR3, the DNA is TGCGCCAGCAGCCAAGCCCCTCGGGCGGGGGTATGGGACGAGCAGTACTTC. V is TRBV4-3 and J is TRBJ2-7, with 7 bases matching TRBD2. Trimming at V came to 1 base and at J to 5 bases, leaving 14 bases not matched to a gene. CDR1 and CDR2 (germline): LGHNA, YSLEER. CDR3 length: 17 residues.

This clone was observed many times. This chain joins TRBV19 and TRBJ1-5, with D maybe TRBD1 (5 bases). The CDR3 extends over 13 amino acids. V was shortened by 4 bases and J by 2 bases, with 6 bases between the two germline ends. CDR1 and CDR2 from the germline V gene are LNHDA and SQIVND (reference sequence). The CDR3 nucleotides read TGTGCCAGTAGTACACAGGGCAATCAGCCCCAGCATTTT. Amino acids: CASSTQGNQPQHF.

As DNA, the CDR3 is TGTGCCAGCAGCTCCCGCCGGGACAGGCCGCTATGGGCTTTCTTT. It codes for CASSSRRDRPLWAFF. The rearrangement uses TRBV7-9 and TRBJ1-1, with 8 bases identical to TRBD1. Germline V gene sequence: CDR1 SEHNR, CDR2 FQNEAQ (reference sequence). V lost 4 bases to trimming and J lost 11 bases; unmatched junction nucleotides: 15. The length of the CDR3 is 15 residues.

The V call is TRBV4-2, the J call TRBJ2-7; 7 bases agree with TRBD1. Trimming took 4 bases from V and 4 from J; bases not matched to a gene: 10. This CDR3 is built from 15 residues. CDR1 is LGHNA and CDR2 is YNFKEQ in the germline V gene. The DNA for the CDR3 is TGTGCCAGCAGCCCTCGCCGGGACAGTTCATACGAGCAGTACTTC. Its translation: CASSPRRDSSYEQYF.